The 10 T cell receptor beta chains reported below all come from one sample, sequenced in a study of control samples from healthy donors and cancer patients. Data came from immunoSEQ multiplex PCR; TCRdb stores just in-frame clones and leaves some out. Among 55,000 to 85,000 clones listed, approximately 89% were seen once. The sample was PBMCs. The origin of the receptors is a woman aged 45-59 years with head and neck cancer.

This clone has just a few counts. The rearrangement links TRBV5-6 to TRBJ1-1; possibly TRBD1 for D (5 bases). The CDR3 has 14 amino acids. The germline gives CDR1 SGHDT, CDR2 YYEEEE. Trimming removed 0 bases at V and 10 bases at J, with 16 bases between. CDR3 amino acids: CASSLGGPSRGAFF. Here the CDR3 DNA reads TGTGCCAGCAGCTTGGGGGGCCCCTCGCGCGGAGCTTTCTTT.

The chain employs TRBV7-9 and TRBJ2-3, with TRBD2 matching over 7 bases. Germline trimming cut 2 bases from V and 2 bases from J; bases unmatched to any gene: 1. The V gene's germline CDR1 is SEHNR and CDR2 FQNEAQ (reference sequence). This CDR3 has 14 residues. Here the CDR3 DNA reads TGTGCCAGCAGCTTAAAGCGGGACACAGATACGCAGTATTTT. This gives the protein CASSLKRDTDTQYF. The full variable domain, in which reference TRBV7-9 and TRBJ2-3 provide the parts outside the CDR3, is DTGVSQNPRHKITKRGQNVTFRCDPISEHNRLYWYRQTLGQGPEFLTYFQNEAQLEKSRLLSDRFSAERPKGSFSTLEIQRTEQGDSAMYLCASSLKRDTDTQYFGPGTRLTVL.

A single count supports this clone. The gene calls are TRBV4-1 and TRBJ1-3, with D maybe TRBD1 (5 bases). Trimming took off 1 base at V and 4 bases at J, with 11 bases between the two ends. The CDR3 has 15 amino acids. CDR1 is MGHRA, CDR2 YSYEKL, per germline. In nucleotides, the CDR3 is TGCGCCAGCAGCCAAGGGGACCATGGAGGAAACACCATATATTTT. This codes for CASSQGDHGGNTIYF.

V gene TRBV6-2 or TRBV6-3 combines with J gene TRBJ2-7; TRBD2 matches 11 bases. V was clipped by 0 bases and J by 1 base; unmatched bases: 5. The CDR3 sequence is 17 residues long. Germline V gene data show CDR1 as MNHEY and CDR2 as SVGEGT. CDR3 region: CASSYSTSGGLSYEQYF. The CDR3 region has the DNA TGTGCCAGCAGTTACTCAACTAGCGGGGGCCTATCCTACGAGCAGTACTTC.

This clone has a single count. The chain combines TRBV5-4 with TRBJ2-5; D perhaps matches TRBD1 (6 bases). V was trimmed by 0 bases and J by 5 bases, leaving 11 bases between them. Germline V gene data show CDR1 as SGHNT and CDR2 as YYREEE (reference sequence). CDR3 length equals 14 residues. CDR3 sequence (DNA): TGTGCCAGCAGCTTGGGCTGGCAGGGGGAGACCCAGTACTTC. It specifies CASSLGWQGETQYF.

The chain joins TRBV10-1 to TRBJ1-5, with 8 bases aligning to TRBD1. The trim removed 9 bases at V and 1 base at J, leaving 8 bases unmatched. The CDR3 sequence is 15 residues long. CDR1 and CDR2 from the germline V gene are WNHNN and SYGVQD (reference sequence). The CDR3 DNA reads as TGCGCCAGAAGGACAGGGTGGGGCAGCAATCAGCCCCAGCATTTT. Its translation is CARRTGWGSNQPQHF.

The sample holds a few counts of this clone. The chain joins TRBV19 to TRBJ1-5, with TRBD1 identical over 10 bases. Trimming at V came to 5 bases and at J to 3 bases, leaving 7 bases not matched to a gene. Germline V gives CDR1 LNHDA, CDR2 SQIVND (reference sequence). The CDR3 consists of 16 residues. The DNA for the CDR3 is TGTGCCAGTAGTGGACAGGGGGTGGGTGCCAATCAGCCCCAGCATTTT. This codes for CASSGQGVGANQPQHF.

This clone showed up just once. V usage is TRBV6-1 and J usage is TRBJ1-2; D is ambiguous. The CDR3 contains 15 residues. The V and J ends lost 0 bases and 8 bases respectively, with 16 bases between them. Per germline, CDR1 MNHNS and CDR2 SASEGT. DNA of the CDR3: TGTGCCAGCAGTGAAGCGCCCGGGCAGAGGAGGGGCTACACCTTC. This translates into CASSEAPGQRRGYTF.

V gene TRBV5-1 combines with J gene TRBJ1-1; D remains unclear. Between the trimmed V and J ends, which lost 0 bases and 1 base, there was a span of 7 bases. Germline V lookup: CDR1 SGHRS, CDR2 YFSETQ. This CDR3 contains 14 residues. CDR3 amino acids: CASSLDTANTEAFF. DNA for the CDR3: TGCGCCAGCAGCTTGGATACAGCGAACACTGAAGCTTTCTTT.

The chain links TRBV7-8 to TRBJ1-5, with D possibly being TRBD1 (5 bases). Looked up from germline, CDR1 is SGHVS and CDR2 is FQNEAQ. CDR3 length: 20 amino acids. Trimming shortened V by 2 bases and J by 4 bases, and 27 bases separated the two germline ends. CDR3 sequence (DNA): TGTGCCAGCAGCTTAAGTGGCCCGGGTGAGCGGGGCATGGGAAATCAGCCCCAGCATTTT. Amino acid sequence: CASSLSGPGERGMGNQPQHF.